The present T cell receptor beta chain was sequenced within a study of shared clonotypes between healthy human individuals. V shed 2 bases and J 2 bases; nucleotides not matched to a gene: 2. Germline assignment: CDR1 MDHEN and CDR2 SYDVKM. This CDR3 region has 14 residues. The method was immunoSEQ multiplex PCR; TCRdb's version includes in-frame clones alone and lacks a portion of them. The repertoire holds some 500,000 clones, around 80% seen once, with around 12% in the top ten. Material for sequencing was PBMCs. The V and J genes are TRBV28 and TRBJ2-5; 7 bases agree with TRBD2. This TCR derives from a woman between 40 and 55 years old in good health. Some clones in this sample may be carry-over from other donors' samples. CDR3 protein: CASSLSGAQETQYF. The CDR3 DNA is TGTGCCAGCAGTTTAAGCGGGGCTCAAGAGACCCAGTACTTC. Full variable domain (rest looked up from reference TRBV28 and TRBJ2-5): DVKVTQSSRYLVKRTGEKVFLECVQDMDHENMFWYRQDPGLGLRLIYFSYDVKMKEKGDIPEGYSVSREKKERFSLILESASTNQTSMYLCASSLSGAQETQYFGPGTRLLVL.